The TCR beta chain described here comes from a study of early T cells in non-severe SARS-CoV-2 infection. This clonotype has ten or more counts. Each CDR3 protein gets one entry after TCRdb re-called the 5' RACE reads with MiXCR. The sample includes tens of thousands of distinct CDR3 sequences, 4% to 5.5% seen only once; the top ten take 6.6%. V was clipped by 3 bases and J by 5 bases, with 12 bases between them. The V gene's germline CDR1 is SGDLS and CDR2 YYNGEE. CDR3 length equals 15 residues. Sequenced: whole blood. The rearrangement joins TRBV9 to TRBJ1-6; D is possibly TRBD1 (6 bases). The receptor was isolated from an adult who was a healthcare worker with PCR-confirmed SARS-CoV-2 infection or an uninfected control (not recorded which). DNA for the CDR3: TGTGCCAGCAGCGCCTGGGACACAAATAATTCACCCCTCCACTTT. Its translation: CASSAWDTNNSPLHF.